This T cell receptor (beta chain) was recovered during a study of Graves' ophthalmopathy and Graves' hyperthyroidism. V was cut by 0 bases and J by 7 bases, with 9 bases left in between. Germline V lookup: CDR1 LNHNV, CDR2 YYDKDF (reference sequence). This CDR3 spans 14 amino acids. This clonotype was observed many times. Its antigen is as yet unknown. The study, taken as a whole, reports: Stable hyperthyroidism and ophthalmopathy were told apart by a 13-signature model, which achieved around 88% sensitivity and roughly 76% specificity. Detected in blood as well were most expanded thyroid clonotypes with frequency above 0.001.

As the starting material, around 10 ml of fresh peripheral blood yielded the PBMCs. The authors amplified TCR beta CDR3 regions, and they did so from RNA transcripts for repertoire sequencing. Second-round multiplex PCR came after first-round RT-PCR with HTBI primers. TCRdb analysed the multiplex PCR reads with MiXCR anew, one entry per CDR3 protein. This table holds some 170,000 distinct CDR3 sequences, roughly two fifths found once. This clonotype originated in a man younger than 40 with Graves' ophthalmopathy. The chain is built from TRBV15 and TRBJ2-2; D remains ambiguous. The sequenced sample consisted of peripheral blood. The CDR3 DNA reads as TGTGCCACCAGCAGAGACCGACTTTACGGGGAGCTGTTTTTT. Its protein is CATSRDRLYGELFF.